What follows are 20 T cell receptor beta chains derived from one specimen sequenced in a study of T cells after posttransplantation cyclophosphamide. Cells defined as naive were viable CD3+CD4+ or CD3+CD8+ and CCR7+CD45RA+CD45RO-CD95-CD27+CD28+. Generated by immunoSEQ multiplex PCR, the TCRdb table keeps only in-frame clones and is missing some. The sample has roughly 30,000 clones, just over 90% seen once. The sample was naive CD4+ T cells sorted from PBMCs. The receptors stem from a woman aged 55-69 years in good health, CMV-negative, and a related stem cell transplant donor.

V usage is TRBV9 and J usage is TRBJ2-7; a possible D gene is TRBD1 (5 bases). The CDR3 is made up of 15 amino acids. CDR1 and CDR2 (germline): SGDLS, YYNGEE. V was pared by 0 bases and J by 4 bases, with 14 bases between. This chain's CDR3 is CASSVGGQFHYEQYF. The CDR3 bases are TGTGCCAGCAGCGTAGGGGGCCAGTTCCATTACGAGCAGTACTTC.

The CDR3 sequence is CASSPTGTASGRQYNEQFF. The CDR3 nucleotides are TGTGCCAGCAGTCCCACCGGGACAGCTAGCGGGAGGCAGTACAATGAGCAGTTCTTC. This rearrangement joins TRBV27 to TRBJ2-1; 11 nucleotides match TRBD2. Germline V CDR1 and CDR2: MNHEY, SMNVEV (reference sequence). Trimming removed 5 bases from V and 4 bases from J; junction bases left unmatched: 16. The CDR3 totals 19 residues.

J is TRBJ1-5 and V is TRBV28; the D gene is possibly TRBD1 (6 bases). V gave up 4 bases and J gave up 6 bases, with 19 bases separating them. Germline V gene lookup returns CDR1 MDHEN and CDR2 SYDVKM. The CDR3 contains 16 residues. The CDR3 sequence is CASSSRTVRSFQPQHF. In DNA form, the CDR3 reads TGTGCCAGCAGTTCTCGGACAGTGCGGAGTTTTCAGCCCCAGCATTTT.

J is TRBJ2-5 and V is TRBV5-1; D remains ambiguous. CDR3 length: 13 residues. V dropped 0 bases and J dropped 2 bases, with 5 bases sitting between them. Germline assignment: CDR1 SGHRS and CDR2 YFSETQ. The CDR3 DNA reads as TGCGCCAGCAGCTTGGAGCTACAAGAGACCCAGTACTTC. This encodes CASSLELQETQYF.

The CDR3 spells CASSFDGLWAHEQYF. CDR3 DNA sequence: TGTGCCAGCAGCTTCGACGGACTATGGGCCCACGAGCAGTACTTC. This chain connects TRBV7-9 to TRBJ2-7, with a possible D match to TRBD2 (6 bases). CDR1 SEHNR and CDR2 FQNEAQ come from the germline V gene (reference sequence). CDR3 size: 15 residues. The V end lost 3 bases, the J end lost 5 bases, and 17 bases lay between the germline ends.

In the case of this clone: Additional DNA sequences in this sample encode the identical CDR3. The J gene is TRBJ2-2, the V gene TRBV5-1; D is ambiguous. The length of the CDR3 is 16 residues. V lost 1 base and J 0 bases, leaving 10 bases between the germline ends. Germline-derived CDR1 and CDR2 are SGHRS and YFSETQ. The CDR3 region is CASSLHPGTNTGELFF. CDR3 bases: TGCGCCAGCAGCTTGCACCCGGGTACGAACACCGGGGAGCTGTTTTTT.

This chain uses TRBV7-3 with TRBJ2-7, with a tentative D call TRBD1 (6 bases). Germline values: CDR1 SGHTA, CDR2 FQGTGA. This CDR3 is built from 14 residues. V was cut by 5 bases and J by 4 bases, with 15 bases left in between. The CDR3 bases are TGTGCCAGCAGCCCCCATGGGGGCTATTACGAGCAGTACTTC. This encodes CASSPHGGYYEQYF.

The chain carries TRBV28 and TRBJ1-5; a possible D gene is TRBD1 (6 bases). Germline V gene lookup returns CDR1 MDHEN and CDR2 SYDVKM. V lost 6 bases and J 3 bases, leaving 12 bases between the germline ends. The CDR3 extends over 14 amino acids. This chain's CDR3 is CASRLTGLNQPQHF. CDR3 DNA sequence: TGTGCCAGCAGACTGACAGGACTCAATCAGCCCCAGCATTTT. Drawing the rest from reference TRBV28 and TRBJ1-5, the complete variable domain is DVKVTQSSRYLVKRTGEKVFLECVQDMDHENMFWYRQDPGLGLRLIYFSYDVKMKEKGDIPEGYSVSREKKERFSLILESASTNQTSMYLCASRLTGLNQPQHFGDGTRLSIL.

The genes are TRBV30 and TRBJ1-2; D possibly corresponds to TRBD1 (5 bases). In germline, CDR1 is GTSNPN, CDR2 SVGIG (reference sequence). Trimming took off 1 base at V and 7 bases at J, with 13 bases between the two ends. This CDR3 has 13 amino acids. In nucleotides, the CDR3 is TGTGCCTGGAGTGCCAGGGAAGGTGTTGGCTACACCTTC. Its translation: CAWSAREGVGYTF.

The chain carries TRBV6-1 and TRBJ1-2; 10 bases match TRBD1. The V and J ends lost 7 bases and 6 bases, in that order; junction bases with no gene match: 11. Germline CDR1 reads MNHNS; CDR2 reads SASEGT. The CDR3 covers 15 residues. The CDR3 reads CASITDRGRTDGYTF. CDR3 in DNA: TGTGCCAGCATCACCGACAGGGGGCGTACAGATGGCTACACCTTC.

The chain combines TRBV28 with TRBJ1-2, with D tentatively TRBD1 (6 bases). Germline V gene data show CDR1 as MDHEN and CDR2 as SYDVKM. The CDR3 runs to 13 residues. The V end was cut by 4 bases, the J end by 2 bases, with 8 bases between. The CDR3 bases are TGTGCCAGCAGTTCCGGACAGAACTATGGCTACACCTTC. Translated, it gives CASSSGQNYGYTF.

The rearrangement links TRBV5-4 to TRBJ1-1; D possibly corresponds to TRBD1 (5 bases). The CDR3 has 12 residues. Germline values: CDR1 SGHNT, CDR2 YYREEE (reference sequence). V dropped 2 bases and J dropped 8 bases, with 10 bases sitting between them. The CDR3 sequence: CASSLARQEAFF. The CDR3 region has the DNA TGTGCCAGCAGCTTAGCCAGACAGGAAGCTTTCTTT.

This sequence joins TRBV29-1 and TRBJ2-7, with a tentative D call TRBD1 (6 bases). CDR3 size: 13 residues. Deletions cut 1 base from V and 5 bases from J, with 12 bases between. Germline CDR1 SQVTM, CDR2 ANQGSEA. The CDR3 DNA sequence: TGCAGCGTTGAAGTGACAGGTTCCAACGAGCAGTACTTC. Its protein is CSVEVTGSNEQYF.

The chain links TRBV4-3 to TRBJ2-1; the match to TRBD2 covers 9 bases. Trimming cost V 0 bases and J 7 bases; bases outside gene matches: 4. Per the germline V gene, CDR1 is LGHNA and CDR2 is YSLEER. The CDR3 sequence is 15 residues long. The chain's CDR3 is CASSQDRLAENEQFF. CDR3 nucleotide sequence: TGCGCCAGCAGCCAAGATCGACTAGCGGAGAATGAGCAGTTCTTC.

The chain's CDR3 is CAGERVVNTEAFF. CDR3 DNA: TGTGCCGGCGAACGGGTAGTAAACACTGAAGCTTTCTTT. V gene TRBV2 combines with J gene TRBJ1-1; D call uncertain. Germline V gives CDR1 SNHLY, CDR2 FYNNEI. This CDR3 comprises 13 residues. Trimming stripped 11 bases from V and 2 bases from J, with 15 bases between.

The chain joins TRBV19 to TRBJ1-2; D possibly corresponds to TRBD1 (5 bases). V lost 3 bases and J 2 bases, leaving 19 bases between the germline ends. CDR1 is LNHDA and CDR2 is SQIVND in the germline V gene (reference sequence). The length of the CDR3 is 17 residues. The CDR3 DNA reads as TGTGCCAGTAGTATGGGGCAGGCCTTTCGGGTCAACTATGGCTACACCTTC. It translates to CASSMGQAFRVNYGYTF.

This rearrangement joins TRBV6-1 to TRBJ2-1; 14 bases line up with TRBD2. V gave up 1 base and J gave up 2 bases; unmatched junction bases: 7. CDR1 is MNHNS and CDR2 is SASEGT in the germline V gene. The CDR3 contains 19 residues. Here the CDR3 DNA reads TGTGCCAGCAGTGAAGGCGGACTAGCGGGAGGAGCAGCCTACAATGAGCAGTTCTTC. Its protein product is CASSEGGLAGGAAYNEQFF.

The chain employs TRBV20-1 and TRBJ2-7; TRBD2 is a possible D gene (5 bases). V gave up 5 bases and J gave up 7 bases, with 12 bases separating them. The germline CDR1 and CDR2 sequences are DFQATT and SNEGSKA (reference sequence). The CDR3 is 11 residues long. The CDR3 is CSASGNREQYF. The CDR3 DNA follows: TGCAGTGCTTCCGGGAACCGGGAGCAGTACTTC.

The gene calls are TRBV5-4 and TRBJ2-3, with a weak D call TRBD2 (6 bases). The germline V gene encodes CDR1 SGHNT and CDR2 YYREEE (reference sequence). CDR3 size: 17 residues. Trimming cost V 2 bases and J 0 bases, with 16 bases left between them. CDR3 sequence: CASSFKNTGGSTDTQYF. The CDR3 DNA follows: TGTGCCAGCAGCTTCAAAAATACCGGGGGTAGCACAGATACGCAGTATTTT.

In this sample, this clone turned up once. The chain uses TRBV7-3 and TRBJ1-4; tentative D call: TRBD1 (5 bases). V lost 6 bases and J 6 bases, leaving 17 bases between the germline ends. CDR1 is SGHTA, CDR2 FQGTGA, per germline. This CDR3 region has 15 residues. For the CDR3, the DNA is TGTGCCAGCAGTCAAAGATGGGGAGGGGATGAAAAACTGTTTTTT. Encoded protein: CASSQRWGGDEKLFF.